This T cell receptor beta chain was sequenced in a study of T cell changes during pregnancy in multiple sclerosis. Trimming stripped 3 bases from V and 1 base from J, with 12 bases between. This CDR3 region has 15 residues. The V gene's germline CDR1 is SEHNR and CDR2 FQNEAQ (reference sequence). Sequenced by immunoSEQ multiplex PCR; TCRdb stores in-frame clones only, minus some. The sample yields tens of thousands of clones, about 92% seen once. The sequenced sample was CD8+ T cells from peripheral blood mononuclear cells, obtained in the third trimester of pregnancy. The chain uses TRBV7-9 and TRBJ2-5; maybe TRBD2 (5 bases). This TCR derives from a female donor with multiple sclerosis, enrolled in a pregnancy study. CDR3 nucleotides: TGTGCCAGCAGCTTCTCGCGGGCGGTCCAAGAGACCCAGTACTTC. It translates to CASSFSRAVQETQYF.